This T cell receptor beta chain was observed in a study of OX40 agonist ivuxolimab in advanced cancers. At the level of the study: At roughly 83% male, the cohort had a mean age of 60 years, ranging from roughly 20 to 90. Study results and caveats: Expanded clones were, on average, more numerous in CD8+ T cells than in CD4+.

Note on this clone: Its cognate antigen is unknown.

Drawing of blood for sampling happened at baseline, at cycle 4 day 1, and at cycle 7 day 1. The assay was immunoSEQ multiplex PCR, and TCRdb's table has in-frame clones only and misses some. Here the sample spans roughly 29,000 clones, more than 85% being singletons. V was trimmed by 3 bases and J by 8 bases, leaving 14 bases between them. CDR1 is MNHNS, CDR2 SASEGT, per germline. The CDR3 has 14 residues. The specimen comprised CD4+ or CD8+ T cells sorted from blood, sampled in a trial of the OX40 agonist ivuxolimab. This clonotype was sampled from an adult with an advanced solid tumor such as melanoma, head and neck, liver or kidney cancer. The chain has TRBV6-1 and TRBJ1-5, with D possibly TRBD1 on 5 matching bases. The CDR3 DNA reads as TGTGCCAGCAGTGATTCGGGGCTTACGGAGCCCCAGCATTTT. Protein product: CASSDSGLTEPQHF.